The clone carrying this TCR beta chain occurred many times. These data belong to a study of blood T cells in healthy people across ages. A sample-barcoded 5' primer and a J-beta primer mix were used in a second PCR of roughly 6 to 11 cycles. TCRdb re-analysed the 5' RACE reads in MiXCR, keeping a single row per CDR3 protein. This table has 1.5 million to 2 million distinct CDR3 sequences, roughly 28% appearing once. CDR3 length equals 15 residues. V lost 7 bases and J lost 2; bases outside the gene matches: 9. Germline CDR1 and CDR2: WSHSY and SAAADI. This receptor was obtained from a woman in her twenties or thirties in good health. Sequenced: blood. V and J are TRBV10-2 and TRBJ2-5; TRBD2 matches at 8 bases. The CDR3 region has the DNA TGCGCCAGCATTCAGCCCGGGACTAGTCAAGAGACCCAGTACTTC. Translation: CASIQPGTSQETQYF.